This passage covers 17 T cell receptor beta chains from one sample sequenced in a study of tumour-infiltrating T cells in Burkitt lymphoma. Data came from immunoSEQ multiplex PCR; TCRdb stores just in-frame clones and leaves some out. This sample has 43,000 or so clones, with roughly 30% found just once. The sequencing sample was made of tumor tissue. Every receptor here comes from a human donor with Burkitt lymphoma.

CDR3 loop: CASSIRHGTEYGYTF. CDR3 in DNA: TGTGCCAGTAGTATCCGACACGGCACGGAGTATGGCTACACCTTC. V gene TRBV19 combines with J gene TRBJ1-2; no firm D call. This CDR3 has 15 residues. The germline V and J ends were trimmed by 3 bases and 5 bases, with 16 bases remaining between them. Germline assignment: CDR1 LNHDA and CDR2 SQIVND (reference sequence).

The chain uses TRBV2 and TRBJ2-1; 13 bases align to TRBD2. The CDR3 spans 16 residues. The ends lost 2 bases at V and 9 bases at J; junction bases unmatched: 7. Per germline, CDR1 SNHLY and CDR2 FYNNEI. The CDR3 region is CASSEWGLAGRSEQFF. DNA for the CDR3: TGTGCCAGCAGTGAATGGGGACTAGCGGGGCGAAGTGAGCAGTTCTTC. Combining the CDR3 with reference TRBV2 and TRBJ2-1 gives the whole variable domain EPEVTQTPSHQVTQMGQEVILRCVPISNHLYFYWYRQILGQKVEFLVSFYNNEISEKSEIFDDQFSVERPDGSNFTLKIRSTKLEDSAMYFCASSEWGLAGRSEQFFGPGTRLTVL.

This clone is a singleton in its sample. The chain uses TRBV28 and TRBJ1-1, with 7 bases fitting TRBD1. The CDR3 totals 15 residues. In germline, CDR1 is MDHEN, CDR2 SYDVKM. V lost 6 bases, J lost 8 bases, and 15 bases stayed unmatched. Here the CDR3 DNA reads TGTGCCAGCAGCTCTTCCGGATTACAGGGGCGAGAAGCTTTCTTT. It specifies CASSSSGLQGREAFF.

This clone was seen a handful of times. This chain joins TRBV27 and TRBJ1-2, with D maybe TRBD1 (5 bases). Germline loops: CDR1 MNHEY, CDR2 SMNVEV (reference sequence). V was pared by 5 bases and J by 6 bases, with 19 bases between. This CDR3 spans 15 amino acids. CDR3 coding DNA: TGTGCCAGCAGTAGTATCGGGGCGTTATGGGATGGCTACACCTTC. This sequence encodes CASSSIGALWDGYTF.

This clone has just a few counts. This chain joins TRBV28 and TRBJ2-3; D is tentatively TRBD1 or TRBD2 (6 bases each). The CDR3 runs 16 residues. Trimming removed 9 bases at V and 0 bases at J, with 19 bases between. Germline CDR1 is MDHEN and CDR2 is SYDVKM. CDR3 sequence (DNA): TGTGCCAGTTCGACGCACGGGGGCGAAAGCACAGATACGCAGTATTTT. Translation gives CASSTHGGESTDTQYF.

This clone was seen more than once but under ten times. The chain couples TRBV7-3 to TRBJ1-1; a possible D gene is TRBD1 (5 bases). In germline, CDR1 is SGHTA, CDR2 FQGTGA. The CDR3 loop spans 13 amino acids. The V and J ends lost 3 bases and 5 bases respectively, with 10 bases between them. CDR3 coding DNA: TGTGCCAGCAGCTTTCAGGGTGGAACTGAAGCTTTCTTT. Translating gives CASSFQGGTEAFF.

This clone was seen only a few times. The rearrangement uses TRBV5-1 and TRBJ2-2; 14 bases fit TRBD2. Losses at the gene ends were 4 bases for V and 3 bases for J; bases not matched to a gene: 5. Germline loops: CDR1 SGHRS, CDR2 YFSETQ. The CDR3 is 17 residues long. This CDR3 is CASSPGTSGGYTGELFF. The CDR3 nucleotides read TGCGCCAGCAGCCCTGGGACTAGCGGGGGCTACACCGGGGAGCTGTTTTTT.

Points on this clone: A read error may account for a junction end that differs from germline. The V gene is TRBV28, the J gene TRBJ2-7; 7 bases are a match to TRBD1. Looked up from germline, CDR1 is MDHEN and CDR2 is SYDVKM. CDR3 length: 14 amino acids. The CDR3, as DNA: TGTGCCAGCAGCTTATTAGGGGGCGAGGACGAGCAGTACTTC. This gives the protein CASSLLGGEDEQYF.

The rearrangement links TRBV6-7 to TRBJ1-3, with D uncertain. TRBV6-7 falls under the ORF class, with uncertain function. The CDR3 is made up of 12 amino acids. V lost 4 bases and J lost 2, with 3 bases in between. CDR3 coding DNA: TGTGCCAGCAGTTCCCCTGGAAACACCATATATTTT. The encoded protein is CASSSPGNTIYF.

The chain joins TRBV6-5 to TRBJ1-6, with a possible D match to TRBD1 (5 bases). Per the germline V gene, CDR1 is MNHEY and CDR2 is SVGAGI. The CDR3 consists of 14 residues. Trimming removed 0 bases from V and 9 bases from J, with 9 bases in between. Here the CDR3 reads CASSYSGGSSPLHF. CDR3 sequence (DNA): TGTGCCAGCAGTTACTCCGGGGGGAGTTCACCCCTCCACTTT.

The table lists this clone with a few counts. The chain joins TRBV25-1 to TRBJ2-3, with D possibly being TRBD1 (6 bases). The V end lost 8 bases, the J end lost 2 bases, and 17 bases lay between the germline ends. The length of the CDR3 is 15 residues. Germline CDR1 is MGHDK and CDR2 is SYGVNS. In DNA, the CDR3 is TGTGCCAGCTCCTTCGGGCAGGGGACCACAGATACGCAGTATTTT. Translated: CASSFGQGTTDTQYF.

The chain recombines TRBV7-9 with TRBJ2-1; tentative D call: TRBD1 (6 bases). The CDR3 length is 15 residues. Germline V gene data show CDR1 as SEHNR and CDR2 as FQNEAQ (reference sequence). With 5 bases removed from V and 6 bases from J, the gap between germline ends came to 17 bases. The CDR3 DNA reads TGTGCCAGCAGCGGGAACAGGGAAGTGGGCAATGAGCAGTTCTTC. This gives the protein CASSGNREVGNEQFF.

In nucleotides, the CDR3 is TGTGCCAGCAGTAGAGCGGGGCTACAAGAGACCCAGTACTTC. The encoded protein is CASSRAGLQETQYF. The rearrangement joins TRBV2 to TRBJ2-5, with 7 positions matching TRBD2. CDR3 length: 14 residues. Trimming took 5 bases from V and 2 from J; bases not matched to a gene: 5. From germline, CDR1 is SNHLY and CDR2 FYNNEI. Full variable domain (rest looked up from reference TRBV2 and TRBJ2-5): EPEVTQTPSHQVTQMGQEVILRCVPISNHLYFYWYRQILGQKVEFLVSFYNNEISEKSEIFDDQFSVERPDGSNFTLKIRSTKLEDSAMYFCASSRAGLQETQYFGPGTRLLVL.

This clone was recorded a few times. The chain couples TRBV6-5 to TRBJ1-5; unclear D gene. V lost 2 bases and J lost 4, with 6 bases in between. Germline CDR1 reads MNHEY; CDR2 reads SVGAGI. The CDR3 length is 13 residues. The DNA of the CDR3 is TGTGCCAGCAGTTACAGGGATAATCAGCCCCAGCATTTT. It specifies CASSYRDNQPQHF.

The V gene is TRBV19, the J gene TRBJ1-2; D is unclear. The V and J ends lost 9 bases and 3 bases respectively, with 20 bases between them. Germline V lookup: CDR1 LNHDA, CDR2 SQIVND (reference sequence). The CDR3 consists of 15 residues. The CDR3 DNA reads as TGTGCCAGGACCGCCTCGGACGGGCGGGACTATGGCTACACCTTC. This sequence encodes CARTASDGRDYGYTF. Using reference TRBV19 and TRBJ1-2 for the parts outside the CDR3, the full variable domain is DGGITQSPKYLFRKEGQNVTLSCEQNLNHDAMYWYRQDPGQGLRLIYYSQIVNDFQKGDIAEGYSVSREKKESFPLTVTSAQKNPTAFYLCARTASDGRDYGYTFGSGTRLTVV.

The rearrangement uses TRBV2 and TRBJ1-4, with TRBD1 identical over 10 bases. The germline gives CDR1 SNHLY, CDR2 FYNNEI. The CDR3 length is 15 residues. Trimming cost V 4 bases and J 8 bases; bases outside gene matches: 7. The CDR3 DNA reads as TGTGCCAGCAGTGTCACCGGGACAGGGGTCGAAAAACTGTTTTTT. Its translation is CASSVTGTGVEKLFF.

In its sample, this clone was seen a few times. The V call is TRBV2, the J call TRBJ1-1; D remains unclear. CDR3 length equals 14 residues. The V and J ends lost 6 bases and 0 bases respectively, with 11 bases between them. CDR1 and CDR2 (germline): SNHLY, FYNNEI. CDR3 region: CASRGSPMNTEAFF. CDR3 sequence (DNA): TGTGCCAGCAGGGGGAGCCCGATGAACACTGAAGCTTTCTTT.